The 7 T cell receptor beta chains given below trace back to one sample, sequenced in a study of T cells in Graves' hyperthyroidism and ophthalmopathy. TCR beta CDR3 regions were amplified from RNA. Carried out on the TCR CDR3, a first-round RT-PCR used the HTBI primer set. TCRdb re-derived calls from the multiplex PCR reads in MiXCR, one entry per CDR3 protein. The sample holds 730,000 or so distinct CDR3 sequences, around 20% seen once. The specimen sequenced was blood. Receptors were obtained from a woman aged 50 to 65 with Graves' hyperthyroidism that later progressed to Graves' ophthalmopathy.

Many counts were recorded for this clonotype. The chain recombines TRBV11-2 with TRBJ1-6; a possible D gene is TRBD1 (5 bases). Trimming removed 6 bases at V and 2 bases at J, with 14 bases between. Germline CDR1 is SGHAT and CDR2 is FQNNGV. The CDR3 sequence is 16 residues long. CDR3 in amino acids: CASSSLRGPYNSPLHF. In DNA, the CDR3 is TGTGCCAGCAGTTCTCTACGGGGACCCTATAATTCACCCCTCCACTTT.

The chain is built from TRBV5-6 and TRBJ1-2; tentative D call: TRBD1 (6 bases). Germline V lookup: CDR1 SGHDT, CDR2 YYEEEE. The CDR3 is made up of 17 amino acids. The germline V and J ends were trimmed by 6 bases and 4 bases, with 25 bases remaining between them. The CDR3 sequence: CASTGVTGTTSLYGYTF. The CDR3 nucleotides are TGTGCCAGCACTGGGGTTACAGGGACTACCTCCCTCTATGGCTACACCTTC.

This CDR3 is CASRPQDRSKELFF. CDR3 DNA: TGTGCCAGCAGACCCCAAGATCGTTCGAAGGAGCTGTTTTTT. The rearrangement links TRBV3-1 to TRBJ2-2; D unresolved. Trimming cost V 6 bases and J 10 bases, with 18 bases left between them. This CDR3 spans 14 amino acids. Germline V gene lookup returns CDR1 LGHDT and CDR2 YNNKEL (reference sequence). The variable domain in full, completed from reference TRBV3-1 and TRBJ2-2, reads DTAVSQTPKYLVTQMGNDKSIKCEQNLGHDTMYWYKQDSKKFLKIMFSYNNKELIINETVPNRFSPKSPDKAHLNLHINSLELGDSAVYFCASRPQDRSKELFFGEGSRLTVL.

This clonotype came up once. The rearrangement joins TRBV6-1 to TRBJ2-3; 8 bases align to TRBD2. CDR3 length: 15 residues. The junction had 7 bases not matched to a gene; V was cut back by 7 bases and J by 1 base. CDR1 is MNHNS, CDR2 SASEGT, per germline. In DNA form, the CDR3 reads TGTGCCAGCAAAGGCGGGGGGAGCGGCACAGATACGCAGTATTTT. It specifies CASKGGGSGTDTQYF.

This clonotype was counted only a few times. The gene calls are TRBV6-6 and TRBJ2-1; tentative D call: TRBD2 (5 bases). V lost 2 bases and J 7 bases, leaving 18 bases between the germline ends. From germline, CDR1 is MNHNY and CDR2 SVGAGI (reference sequence). The CDR3 contains 16 residues. In nucleotides, the CDR3 is TGTGCCAGCAGTTACAACACGGCACCGGGGTTAAATGAGCAGTTCTTC. As protein: CASSYNTAPGLNEQFF.

A note on this clonotype: Just one base apart from a much larger clone, this may be a read error. This sequence joins TRBV11-3 and TRBJ1-1, with no clear D. Looked up from germline, CDR1 is SGHNT and CDR2 is YENEEA. This CDR3 has 13 residues. The CDR3 spells CASSLSQRTEALF. Here the CDR3 DNA reads TGTGCCAGCAGCTTATCCCAGCGCACTGAAGCTCTCTTT.

Ten or more counts support this clonotype. The chain carries TRBV7-2 and TRBJ1-1, with a possible D match to TRBD1 (6 bases). From germline, CDR1 is SGHTA and CDR2 FQGNSA. The CDR3 is made up of 16 amino acids. V was shortened by 7 bases and J by 0 bases, with 18 bases between the two germline ends. The CDR3 DNA reads as TGTGCCAGCACCTCGGGGGACAACCTAATGAACACTGAAGCTTTCTTT. This codes for CASTSGDNLMNTEAFF.